The clone carrying this T cell receptor (beta chain) has a handful of counts. Its antigen is currently unknown. The CDR3 runs to 14 residues. The V gene end was trimmed by 1 base and the J gene end by 4 bases; junction bases not matched to a gene: 0. Per the germline V gene, CDR1 is MNHNS and CDR2 is SASEGT. The method was immunoSEQ multiplex PCR; TCRdb's version includes in-frame clones alone and lacks a portion of them. The sample lists 65,000 to 85,000 clones, approximately 85% occurring once. This sample was taken from a study of T cell responses to AZD1222 COVID-19 vaccine. Regarding the study as a whole: Mostly white British, mostly female donors; authors suggested clonal diversity may be underestimated.

The origin of this receptor is an adult who received the AZD1222 COVID-19 vaccine. The sequencing here drew on peripheral blood, taken 28 days after the second AZD1222 dose. The chain combines TRBV6-1 with TRBJ1-1; TRBD1 agrees at 10 bases. The CDR3 reads CASSEGTGGTEAFF. The CDR3 coding sequence is TGTGCCAGCAGTGAAGGGACAGGGGGCACTGAAGCTTTCTTT.